A selection of T cell receptor beta chains follows, all from one sample in a study of T cells after yellow fever vaccination. TCRdb re-called the 5' RACE reads through MiXCR, storing one row per CDR3 protein. Among about 240,000 distinct CDR3 sequences, approximately 3.5% were seen once, and the ten largest hold around a fifth. This specimen was PBMCs, taken 15 days after the yellow fever booster vaccination. These receptors all stem from a man aged 18 to 30 who received the YFV17D yellow fever vaccine. Both conserved end residues are part of each CDR3. A D gene is named only where the DNA matches it firmly. Clone size, where shown, is once, few, many, or a class for clones that have expanded.

d_call j_call clone_size v_call cdr3_nt cdr3_aa
NA TRBJ1-1 many TRBV7-6 TGTGCCAGCAGCTTGTCACGCAACACTGAAGCTTTCTTT CASSLSRNTEAFF
NA TRBJ1-1 many TRBV4-1 TGCGCCAGCAGCCAAGAAGACGGACCGACGAACACTGAAGCTTTCTTT CASSQEDGPTNTEAFF
TRBD2 TRBJ2-5 many TRBV30 TGTGCCTTAAACCGAGCGGGGGGGGCCCAGTACTTC CALNRAGGAQYF
TRBD2 TRBJ2-5 NA TRBV7-2 TGTGCCAGCAGCTTAGGGGGACTAGCGGGAGAGACCCAGTACTTC CASSLGGLAGETQYF
NA TRBJ1-1 many TRBV6-5 TGTGCCAGCACCCGCCAGAGGGACACTGAAGCTTTCTTT CASTRQRDTEAFF
NA TRBJ2-2 many TRBV2 TGTGCCAGCAGTCAGGCCGGGGAGCTGTTTTTT CASSQAGELFF
TRBD2 TRBJ2-3 many TRBV12-3/TRBV12-4 TGTGCCAGCAGTTTACGGCGGGGGGGCCTGACAGATACGCAGTATTTT CASSLRRGGLTDTQYF
NA TRBJ1-1 many TRBV12-3/TRBV12-4 TGTGCCAGCAGGTTCCAACGGGGGAGGAACACTGAAGCTTTCTTT CASRFQRGRNTEAFF
NA TRBJ1-2 many TRBV10-1 TGCGCCAAGTCGAAAGGGAATAGGTACTATGGCTACACCTTC CAKSKGNRYYGYTF
NA TRBJ1-4 many TRBV28 TGTGCCAGCAGTTCCCCCCGGAGGGGGGGCCCTGAAAAACTGTTTTTT CASSSPRRGGPEKLFF
NA TRBJ2-3 many TRBV2 TGTGCCAGCGGTGCGGGGACAGATACGCAGTATTTT CASGAGTDTQYF
NA TRBJ2-3 NA TRBV5-1 TGCGCCAGCAGCTTGGCGGGACAACTACCAGATACGCAGTATTTT CASSLAGQLPDTQYF
NA TRBJ1-3 few TRBV7-9 TGTGCCAGCAGCCCGGGGGGGTATCCTGGAAACACCATATATTTT CASSPGGYPGNTIYF
TRBD1 TRBJ1-2 many TRBV12-3/TRBV12-4 TGTGCCAGCAGTCCCCGACAGGGTTTTAACTATGGCTACACCTTC CASSPRQGFNYGYTF
NA TRBJ1-3 many TRBV5-1 TGCGCCAGCAGCCCCCAATCTGGAAACACCATATATTTT CASSPQSGNTIYF
NA TRBJ2-1 many TRBV4-3 TGCGCCAGCAGCCACGACAGCTACTACAATGAGCAGTTCTTC CASSHDSYYNEQFF
NA TRBJ2-3 many TRBV11-2 TGTGCCAGCAGCTTCCGACTTCACACAGATACGCAGTATTTT CASSFRLHTDTQYF
NA TRBJ2-1 many TRBV12-3/TRBV12-4 TGTGCCAGCAGTGGGGGACAAGGGACGAGCTCCTACAATGAGCAGTTCTTC CASSGGQGTSSYNEQFF
NA TRBJ2-1 many TRBV5-1 TGCGCCAGCAGCGTCGGACTGCTTAGCTCCTACAATGAGCAGTTCTTC CASSVGLLSSYNEQFF
TRBD2 TRBJ2-2 many TRBV6-5 TGTGCCAGCAGTTACGGACTAGAAGCTCCCGGGGAGCTGTTTTTT CASSYGLEAPGELFF
NA TRBJ2-2 many TRBV6-5 TGTGCCAGCAGTTGGACGGGGGACAACACCGGGGAGCTGTTTTTT CASSWTGDNTGELFF
NA TRBJ2-3 many TRBV19 TGTGCCAGTAGTATGGCTAGCACAGATACGCAGTATTTT CASSMASTDTQYF
NA TRBJ2-5 many TRBV7-9 TGTGCCAGCAGCTTACCAGGGAACCTTAAAGAGACCCAGTACTTC CASSLPGNLKETQYF
NA TRBJ2-4 many TRBV4-1 TGCGCCAGCAGCCAAGCGTGGGCCTCCAAAAACATTCAGTACTTC CASSQAWASKNIQYF
TRBD2 TRBJ2-5 many TRBV20-1 TGCAGTGCTAGAGATTGGACTAGCGGGGGAAAGACCCAGTACTTC CSARDWTSGGKTQYF
NA TRBJ2-5 many TRBV7-8 TGTGCCAGCAGCCGCGGATGGGGGGCGGGACAAGAGACCCAGTACTTC CASSRGWGAGQETQYF
NA TRBJ2-1 many TRBV5-1 TGCGCCAGCAGGGCAGTGGGGAGTCCCTACAATGAGCAGTTCTTC CASRAVGSPYNEQFF
NA TRBJ2-5 many TRBV20-1 TGCAGTGCTACGGGGTTCTTAGGGGAGACCCAGTACTTC CSATGFLGETQYF
TRBD2 TRBJ2-5 many TRBV5-1 TGCGCCAGCAGCATAACTAGCGGCGGGGAGACCCAGTACTTC CASSITSGGETQYF
TRBD2 TRBJ2-1 many TRBV6-2/TRBV6-3 TGCGCAGGACAGCGGGGGGGACACAATGAGCAGTTCTTC CAGQRGGHNEQFF
TRBD1 TRBJ2-5 many TRBV6-5 TGTGCCAGCAGAACGGGACAGGGACAACAAGAGACCCAGTACTTC CASRTGQGQQETQYF
TRBD2 TRBJ2-1 many TRBV5-1 TGCGCCAGCAGCTTGGATGTAGCGGGGGCCATAAACAATGAGCAGTTCTTC CASSLDVAGAINNEQFF
TRBD1 TRBJ1-1 many TRBV18 TGTGCCAGCTCACTGTGGGACAGGGTTCTGAACACTGAAGCTTTCTTT CASSLWDRVLNTEAFF
NA TRBJ2-5 many TRBV4-3 TGCGCCAGCAGCAACCTGGTGGTGGGGCGCGGGACTCAAGAGACCCAGTACTTC CASSNLVVGRGTQETQYF
NA TRBJ2-1 few TRBV5-1 TGCGCCAGCGGTTTGGCCCCGGAAAAATACAATGAGCAGTTCTTC CASGLAPEKYNEQFF
NA TRBJ1-2 many TRBV12-3/TRBV12-4 TGTGCCAGCAGTTTCGGGCACAGGTTCTATGGCTACACCTTC CASSFGHRFYGYTF
TRBD1 TRBJ1-1 NA TRBV19 TGTGCCAGTAGTATTCGGGACAGGATTGAAGCTTTCTTT CASSIRDRIEAFF
NA TRBJ1-1 many TRBV6-6 TGTGCCAGCAGTTACGTGAACACTGAAGCTTTCTTT CASSYVNTEAFF
NA TRBJ2-6 many TRBV5-1 TGCGCCAGCAGCTTGGAAGGCCCCAGGGCGGCTGGGGCCAACGTCCTGACTTTC CASSLEGPRAAGANVLTF
TRBD1 TRBJ2-5 few TRBV4-2 TGTGCCAGCAGCTTGTTTTCGACAGGGGCGAAAACCGTTGAGACCCAGTACTTC CASSLFSTGAKTVETQYF
NA TRBJ1-5 many TRBV12-3/TRBV12-4 TGTGCCAGCAGTTTCCCAGGACTCGGCAATCAGCCCCAGCATTTT CASSFPGLGNQPQHF
TRBD2 TRBJ2-3 many TRBV10-3 TGTGCCATCAGGGGGGGGAGGGAGACGCAGTATTTT CAIRGGRETQYF
TRBD1 TRBJ2-3 many TRBV6-4 TGTGCCAGCAGTGACGGGACAGGGGGCACAGATACGCAGTATTTT CASSDGTGGTDTQYF
TRBD1 TRBJ1-6 many TRBV5-1 TGCGCCAGCAGCGAGGACAGGGGGCTCGTGGCACCCCTCCACTTT CASSEDRGLVAPLHF
NA TRBJ1-5 many TRBV3-1 TGTGCCAGCAGCCTCCGACATAGCAATCAGCCCCAGCATTTT CASSLRHSNQPQHF
TRBD1 TRBJ1-2 NA TRBV13 TGTGCCAGCAGCTGGGACAGGGGTAACTATGGCTACACCTTC CASSWDRGNYGYTF
TRBD2 TRBJ2-3 many TRBV7-9 TGTGCCAGCAGTTCCCCGGGGGGGAACACAGATACGCAGTATTTT CASSSPGGNTDTQYF
NA TRBJ2-3 many TRBV5-1 TGCGCCAGCAGCTTTCCGGGGGCAGATACGCAGTATTTT CASSFPGADTQYF
TRBD2 TRBJ2-1 many TRBV7-2 TGTGCCAGCAGCGCCTTCCTAGCGGCCTCCTCCTACAATGAGCAGTTCTTC CASSAFLAASSYNEQFF